Detailed here is one TCR beta chain. The entry originates in a study of cytomegalovirus exposure and HLA in healthy donors. A multiplex PCR was run with 60 Vbeta primers and 13 Jbeta primers. Profiled with immunoSEQ multiplex PCR; TCRdb holds only in-frame clones, not every one. The sample lists approximately 210,000 clones, about 88% occurring once. The J segment lost 10 bases and the V segment lost 5 bases, leaving 9 bases of the junction unmatched. The CDR3 sequence is 14 residues long. The germline V gene has CDR1 PRHDT and CDR2 FYEKMQ (reference sequence). The gene calls are TRBV13 and TRBJ2-4; 9 bases line up with TRBD1. The sequence was collected from a woman aged 18-29 years in good health and CMV-seronegative. Sequenced sample: PBMCs. CDR3 in amino acids: CASSPRTGVGIQYF. The CDR3 region has the DNA TGTGCCAGCAGCCCCCGGACAGGGGTTGGGATTCAGTACTTC.